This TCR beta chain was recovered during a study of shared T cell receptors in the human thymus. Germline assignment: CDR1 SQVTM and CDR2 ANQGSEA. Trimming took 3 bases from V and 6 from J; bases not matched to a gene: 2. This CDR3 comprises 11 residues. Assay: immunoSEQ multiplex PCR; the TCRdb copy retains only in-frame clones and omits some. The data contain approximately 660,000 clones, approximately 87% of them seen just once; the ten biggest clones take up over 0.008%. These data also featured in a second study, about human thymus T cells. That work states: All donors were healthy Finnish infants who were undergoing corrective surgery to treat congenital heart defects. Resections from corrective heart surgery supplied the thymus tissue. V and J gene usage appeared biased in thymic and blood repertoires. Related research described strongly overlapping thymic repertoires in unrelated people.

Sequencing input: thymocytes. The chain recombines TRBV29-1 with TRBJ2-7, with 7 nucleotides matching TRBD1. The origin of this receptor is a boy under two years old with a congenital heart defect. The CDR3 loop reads CSVEGQTEQYF. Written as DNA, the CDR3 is TGCAGCGTTGAGGGACAGACCGAGCAGTACTTC.